This T cell receptor (beta chain) was recorded in a study of T-cell reconstitution after alpha-beta-depleted transplantation in children. Overall study results and limits: There were some patients whose high TCRbeta diversity at day 60 came from surviving recipient T cells and thymic progenitors. It was newly produced T cells that mostly accounted for T-cell counts and diversity one year after transplant.

Points on this clonotype: Its antigen is unidentified.

The TCRbeta library was prepared with unique molecular identifiers. MiXCR, applied by TCRdb to the PCR reads, yields one record per CDR3 protein. The sample has about 980,000 distinct CDR3 sequences, less than 30% seen once. Trimming removed 11 bases from V and 2 bases from J, with 15 bases in between. Germline V CDR1 and CDR2: ENHRY, SYGVKD. The CDR3 is made up of 13 amino acids. The sample here was PBMCs, mostly from graft donor cells, taken 360 days after TCRalphabeta/CD19-depleted stem cell transplant. V and J are TRBV10-3 and TRBJ1-1; TRBD1 is a possible D gene (6 bases). The sequence came from a boy under two years old who had a stem cell transplant for SCID, so the T cells may come from the graft donor. The CDR3 sequence is CAVTTGINTEAFF. The CDR3 DNA reads TGTGCCGTCACTACAGGGATCAACACTGAAGCTTTCTTT.